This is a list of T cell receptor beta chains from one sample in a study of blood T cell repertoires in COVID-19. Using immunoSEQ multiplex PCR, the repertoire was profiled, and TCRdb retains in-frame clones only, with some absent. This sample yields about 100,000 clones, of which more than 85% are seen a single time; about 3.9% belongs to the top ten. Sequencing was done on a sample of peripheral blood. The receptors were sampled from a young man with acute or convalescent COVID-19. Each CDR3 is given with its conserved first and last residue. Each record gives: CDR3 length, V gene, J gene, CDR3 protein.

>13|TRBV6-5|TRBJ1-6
CASGAAKNSPLHF
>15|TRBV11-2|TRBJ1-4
CASSLDTGGNEKLFF
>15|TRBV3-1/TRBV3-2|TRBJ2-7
CASSLKTGFSYEQYF
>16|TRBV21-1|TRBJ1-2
CASPTPLKYKFDGYTF
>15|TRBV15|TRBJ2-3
CATSRAGTTRDTQYF
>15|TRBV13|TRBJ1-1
CASSPRGTGATEAFF
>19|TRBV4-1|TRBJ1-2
CASSHVGERTGVAPWGYTF
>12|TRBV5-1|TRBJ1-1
CASSLGRTEAFF
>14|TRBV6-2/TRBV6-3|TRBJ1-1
CASSRQGFNTEAFF
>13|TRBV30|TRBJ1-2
CAWSRTGLYGYTF
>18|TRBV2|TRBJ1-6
CAISSPGLSPTVNSPLHF
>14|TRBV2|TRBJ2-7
CASEDRGQSGEQYF
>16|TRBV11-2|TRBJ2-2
CASSLVAGGPNGELFF
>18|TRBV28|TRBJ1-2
CASSLPGQGAKGGYGYTF
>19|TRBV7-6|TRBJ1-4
CASSLALWGGSAFNEKLFF
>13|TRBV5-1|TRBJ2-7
CASRVGDYYEQYF
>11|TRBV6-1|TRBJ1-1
CASTVNTEAFF
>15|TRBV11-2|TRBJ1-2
CASSLGPGSNYGYTF
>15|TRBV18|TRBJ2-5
CASSPGKREGETQYF
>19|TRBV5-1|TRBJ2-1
CASNLSFSEDFGGYNEQFF
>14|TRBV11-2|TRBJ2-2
CASSLKGATGELFF